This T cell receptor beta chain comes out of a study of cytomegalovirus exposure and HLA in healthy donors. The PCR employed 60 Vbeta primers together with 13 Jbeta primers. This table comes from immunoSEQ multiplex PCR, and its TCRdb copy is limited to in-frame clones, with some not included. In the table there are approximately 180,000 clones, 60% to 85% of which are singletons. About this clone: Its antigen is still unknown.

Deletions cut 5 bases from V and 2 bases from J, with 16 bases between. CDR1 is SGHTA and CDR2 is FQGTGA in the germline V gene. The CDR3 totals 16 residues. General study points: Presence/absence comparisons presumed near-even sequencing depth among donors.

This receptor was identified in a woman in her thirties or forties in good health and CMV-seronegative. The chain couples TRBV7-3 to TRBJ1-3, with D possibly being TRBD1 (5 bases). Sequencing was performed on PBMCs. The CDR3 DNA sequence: TGTGCCAGCAGCAAGACAGAGGCGCTCCCTGGAAACACCATATATTTT. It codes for CASSKTEALPGNTIYF.